Each of the 28 T cell receptor beta chains below was sequenced from the same sample in a study of cytomegalovirus exposure and HLA in healthy donors. The PCR made use of 60 Vbeta and 13 Jbeta primers. Using immunoSEQ multiplex PCR, the repertoire was profiled, and TCRdb retains in-frame clones only, with some absent. The sample consists of 100,000 or so clones, 74% of them appearing once. Sequenced material: PBMCs. Receptors originate from a human donor in good health.

The chain carries TRBV4-1 and TRBJ1-4; TRBD1 aligns across 9 bases. Germline lookup yields CDR1 MGHRA and CDR2 YSYEKL. V shed 5 bases and J 7 bases; nucleotides not matched to a gene: 8. The CDR3 length is 15 residues. The CDR3 loop reads CASSTYRGQAEKLFF. The CDR3 region has the DNA TGCGCCAGCAGCACATACAGGGGGCAGGCTGAAAAACTGTTTTTT.

This clone has more than one count but fewer than ten. The J gene is TRBJ2-1, the V gene TRBV28; D ambiguous. The CDR3 loop spans 16 amino acids. V gave up 6 bases and J gave up 0 bases, with 15 bases separating them. Germline V gene data show CDR1 as MDHEN and CDR2 as SYDVKM. CDR3 DNA sequence: TGTGCCAGCAGACCTGAGACTTGGAGCTCCTACAATGAGCAGTTCTTC. Residues: CASRPETWSSYNEQFF.

The chain joins TRBV28 to TRBJ1-4; TRBD1 is a possible D gene (5 bases). Trimming pared 8 bases from V and 11 bases from J, leaving 21 bases between. Germline-derived CDR1 and CDR2 are MDHEN and SYDVKM. CDR3 length: 14 amino acids. This CDR3 is CASGQTQTVGKLFF. The CDR3 DNA reads TGTGCCAGCGGACAAACGCAGACAGTGGGTAAACTGTTTTTT.

This chain's CDR3 is CASSSPTGVENTIYF. CDR3 bases: TGTGCCAGCAGTTCTCCTACAGGGGTAGAAAACACCATATATTTT. The V and J genes are TRBV6-6 and TRBJ1-3; 7 nucleotides line up with TRBD1. CDR1 is MNHNY, CDR2 SVGAGI, per germline (reference sequence). This CDR3 has 15 residues. Unmatched junction bases numbered 9, after V lost 4 bases and J lost 6 bases.

The chain combines TRBV5-1 with TRBJ2-5; 8 bases match TRBD2. Gene TRBJ2-7 matches the end of the DNA better, so the J call may be wrong. This CDR3 spans 13 amino acids. CDR1 and CDR2 from the germline V gene are SGHRS and YFSETQ. The DNA of the CDR3 is TGCGCCAGCAGCCCAGCGGGGGCTTACGAGCAGTACTTC. It encodes CASSPAGAYEQYF.

The chain carries TRBV4-2 and TRBJ1-2; TRBD1 aligns across 8 bases. The CDR3 spans 15 residues. After removal of 2 bases from V and 4 bases from J, the junction contained 6 bases not matched to a gene. From germline, CDR1 is LGHNA and CDR2 YNFKEQ. The CDR3 sequence: CASSQLQGVSYGYTF. Here the CDR3 DNA reads TGTGCCAGCAGCCAACTACAGGGGGTCTCCTATGGCTACACCTTC.

This clone was picked up one time. The chain combines TRBV4-1 with TRBJ2-5, with D possibly matching TRBD2 (5 bases). The CDR3 is 15 residues long. The V gene lost 5 bases and the J gene lost 3 bases, with 16 bases spanning the gap. Germline CDR1 and CDR2: MGHRA and YSYEKL. CDR3 sequence: CASSGSLASKETQYF. CDR3 nucleotides: TGCGCCAGCAGCGGGAGTCTAGCATCTAAAGAGACCCAGTACTTC.

J is TRBJ2-7 and V is TRBV7-2, with D unclear. Germline V lookup: CDR1 SGHTA, CDR2 FQGNSA. Trimming cost V 1 base and J 2 bases, with 12 bases left between them. The CDR3 spans 15 residues. The CDR3 sequence: CASSLGGSQTYEQYF. The CDR3 DNA reads TGTGCCAGCAGCTTAGGAGGATCCCAAACCTACGAGCAGTACTTC. The full variable domain, completed using reference TRBV7-2 and TRBJ2-7, is GAGVSQSPSNKVTEKGKDVELRCDPISGHTALYWYRQSLGQGLEFLIYFQGNSAPDKSGLPSDRFSAERTGGSVSTLTIQRTQQEDSAVYLCASSLGGSQTYEQYFGPGTRLTVT.

This chain links TRBV27 with TRBJ1-2; TRBD1 is a possible D gene (5 bases). The CDR3 loop spans 13 amino acids. V was clipped by 8 bases and J by 7 bases, with 17 bases between them. CDR1 is MNHEY, CDR2 SMNVEV, per germline (reference sequence). The CDR3 DNA reads as TGTGCCAGCCAGGGTCCGCGGGGACGTGGCTACACCTTC. This codes for CASQGPRGRGYTF.

The chain links TRBV21-1 to TRBJ2-1; TRBD2 is the table's D call, not checked against the DNA. TRBV21-1 is described as a pseudogene. This CDR3 region has 16 residues. The CDR3 DNA follows: TGTGCCAGCAGCCGTGAACCAGCGGGAGGGTACCATGAGCAGTTCTTC. Protein product: CASSREPAGGYHEQFF.

The J gene is TRBJ2-7, the V gene TRBV11-3, with 9 positions matching TRBD2. After removal of 5 bases from V and 2 bases from J, the junction contained 10 bases not matched to a gene. Per germline, CDR1 SGHNT and CDR2 YENEEA. The CDR3 is 16 residues long. CDR3 residues: CASSTSDAGGPYEQYF. For the CDR3, the DNA is TGTGCCAGCAGCACCAGCGATGCGGGGGGGCCCTACGAGCAGTACTTC.

The rearrangement links TRBV29-1 to TRBJ1-4, with 8 bases aligning to TRBD1. The CDR3 sequence is 15 residues long. Germline V gene data show CDR1 as SQVTM and CDR2 as ANQGSEA. With 5 bases clipped from V and 2 bases from J, the junction kept 7 bases outside the gene matches. The CDR3 sequence: CSVLGTGKTNEKLFF. The CDR3 DNA reads as TGCAGCGTTCTAGGGACAGGCAAGACTAATGAAAAACTGTTTTTT.

The genes are TRBV19 and TRBJ1-6; 7 nucleotides line up with TRBD1. Germline assignment: CDR1 LNHDA and CDR2 SQIVND (reference sequence). The CDR3 length is 15 residues. V lost 4 bases, J lost 5 bases, and 5 bases stayed unmatched. The CDR3 sequence: CASSTGQAHNSPLHF. DNA of the CDR3: TGTGCCAGTAGTACCGGACAGGCCCATAATTCACCCCTCCACTTT. The whole variable domain, remainder taken from reference TRBV19 and TRBJ1-6, is DGGITQSPKYLFRKEGQNVTLSCEQNLNHDAMYWYRQDPGQGLRLIYYSQIVNDFQKGDIAEGYSVSREKKESFPLTVTSAQKNPTAFYLCASSTGQAHNSPLHFGNGTRLTVT.

The J gene is TRBJ1-1, the V gene TRBV27; TRBD1 might be the D (5 bases). CDR1 is MNHEY, CDR2 SMNVEV, per germline (reference sequence). The V gene lost 2 bases and the J gene lost 0 bases, with 10 bases spanning the gap. This CDR3 has 15 amino acids. CDR3 sequence (DNA): TGTGCCAGCAGTTTAAAGGGGCACATGAACACTGAAGCTTTCTTT. This sequence encodes CASSLKGHMNTEAFF.

The table lists this clone with a few counts. The chain has TRBV30 and TRBJ2-5; D gene ambiguous. Germline CDR1 and CDR2: GTSNPN and SVGIG (reference sequence). V shed 8 bases and J shed 5 bases, with 12 bases lying between them. There are 11 residues in the CDR3. The CDR3 sequence is CARRDLETQYF. The CDR3 nucleotides are TGTGCCCGCCGCGATTTGGAGACCCAGTACTTC.

The chain links TRBV7-6 to TRBJ2-7; D uncertain. The germline V gene has CDR1 SGHVS and CDR2 FNYEAQ. There are 13 residues in the CDR3. Trimming removed 4 bases from V and 4 bases from J, with 11 bases in between. The CDR3 nucleotides read TGTGCCAGCAGCTCCCCCCCTTCGTACGAGCAGTACTTC. It specifies CASSSPPSYEQYF.

V usage is TRBV14 and J usage is TRBJ2-1; D is possibly TRBD2 (6 bases). This CDR3 contains 16 residues. The germline V gene has CDR1 SGHDN and CDR2 FVKESK. The ends were cut back, 2 bases at V and 5 bases at J, with 16 bases in the middle. CDR3 residues: CASSQIRQRRDNEQFF. The CDR3 DNA follows: TGTGCCAGCAGCCAAATCAGACAGAGGAGGGACAATGAGCAGTTCTTC. Filled out from reference TRBV14 and TRBJ2-1, the complete variable domain reads EAGVTQFPSHSVIEKGQTVTLRCDPISGHDNLYWYRRVMGKEIKFLLHFVKESKQDESGMPNNRFLAERTGGTYSTLKVQPAELEDSGVYFCASSQIRQRRDNEQFFGPGTRLTVL.

The chain recombines TRBV28 with TRBJ2-3; 8 nucleotides agree with TRBD1. The V segment lost 4 bases and the J segment 5 bases; nucleotides outside the gene matches: 8. The germline gives CDR1 MDHEN, CDR2 SYDVKM. The CDR3 runs to 15 residues. CDR3 bases: TGTGCCAGCAGTTCCCTCCGGACAGGGATAGATACGCAGTATTTT. Translated, it gives CASSSLRTGIDTQYF.

Points on this clone: This same CDR3 is encoded by further DNA sequences in the sample. The chain employs TRBV4-2 and TRBJ1-1; the D gene is possibly TRBD1 (5 bases). V was shortened by 0 bases and J by 4 bases, with 9 bases between the two germline ends. The CDR3 sequence is 14 residues long. Looked up from germline, CDR1 is LGHNA and CDR2 is YNFKEQ. The CDR3 nucleotides read TGTGCCAGCAGCCAAGATCAGGGATCCACTGAAGCTTTCTTT. It codes for CASSQDQGSTEAFF.

This chain uses TRBV9 with TRBJ1-1, with a tentative D call TRBD1 (6 bases). The CDR3 has 14 residues. Trimming took off 3 bases at V and 1 base at J, with 10 bases between the two ends. The germline CDR1 and CDR2 sequences are SGDLS and YYNGEE. CDR3 residues: CASSGGHTNTEAFF. CDR3 DNA: TGTGCCAGCAGCGGGGGACATACGAACACTGAAGCTTTCTTT.

This chain uses TRBV4-2 with TRBJ1-2; tentative D call: TRBD1 (6 bases). V shed 0 bases and J shed 5 bases, with 19 bases lying between them. The CDR3 is made up of 17 amino acids. CDR1 is LGHNA and CDR2 is YNFKEQ in the germline V gene. As DNA, the CDR3 is TGTGCCAGCAGCCAAGATCAGGGGACGGGCGGGCGGTATGGCTACACCTTC. As protein: CASSQDQGTGGRYGYTF.

This clone was detected ten times or more. The chain combines TRBV5-1 with TRBJ2-1; 7 bases fit TRBD1. This CDR3 has 16 residues. V was clipped by 0 bases and J by 5 bases; unmatched bases: 8. Germline CDR1 SGHRS, CDR2 YFSETQ. In DNA form, the CDR3 reads TGCGCCAGCAGCTTGGAGGGCGGACAGGTGAACAATGAGCAGTTCTTC. Amino acids: CASSLEGGQVNNEQFF.

This rearrangement joins TRBV7-2 to TRBJ1-3, with 8 positions matching TRBD1. The trim removed 5 bases at V and 0 bases at J, leaving 3 bases unmatched. Germline V lookup: CDR1 SGHTA, CDR2 FQGNSA. This CDR3 is 15 amino acids long. CDR3 bases: TGTGCCAGCAGCCCAACAGGGGGCTCTGGAAACACCATATATTTT. Residues: CASSPTGGSGNTIYF.

V gene TRBV7-2 combines with J gene TRBJ1-2; 7 bases align to TRBD1. This CDR3 spans 17 amino acids. V was clipped by 0 bases and J by 4 bases; unmatched bases: 11. Germline V gene sequence: CDR1 SGHTA, CDR2 FQGNSA. CDR3: CASSLARRTTGPYGYTF. CDR3 bases: TGTGCCAGCAGCTTAGCGCGACGCACGACAGGGCCCTATGGCTACACCTTC.

This clone turned up a few times. The rearrangement links TRBV7-6 to TRBJ1-3; 8 bases are a match to TRBD1. The CDR3 covers 15 residues. The V gene's germline CDR1 is SGHVS and CDR2 FNYEAQ. V shed 5 bases and J 2 bases; nucleotides not matched to a gene: 5. The CDR3 sequence: CASSRQGRAGNTIYF. CDR3 sequence (DNA): TGTGCCAGCAGCCGACAGGGGAGGGCTGGAAACACCATATATTTT.

This sequence joins TRBV25-1 and TRBJ1-6; TRBD1 is a possible D gene (5 bases). V lost 7 bases and J 7 bases, leaving 20 bases between the germline ends. The CDR3 runs to 16 residues. The germline V gene encodes CDR1 MGHDK and CDR2 SYGVNS. DNA of the CDR3: TGTGCCAGCAATACGGGACTCCGGGGGGGAAATTCACCCCTCCACTTT. Amino acid sequence: CASNTGLRGGNSPLHF.

The chain is built from TRBV6-5 and TRBJ2-1; D unclear. CDR1 and CDR2 from the germline V gene are MNHEY and SVGAGI. The CDR3 runs 15 residues. With 6 bases removed from V and 6 bases from J, the gap between germline ends came to 18 bases. CDR3 sequence reads: CASSLQPPTINEQFF. CDR3 sequence (DNA): TGTGCCAGCAGCCTACAACCCCCAACTATCAATGAGCAGTTCTTC.

Regarding this clone: The junction shows a germline mismatch at one end, possibly a read error. The chain has TRBV28 and TRBJ1-5, with 7 bases that match TRBD1. The CDR3 runs to 15 residues. Germline loops: CDR1 MDHEN, CDR2 SYDVKM. This CDR3 reads CASSPRQGSHQPQHF. CDR3 in DNA: TGTGCCAGCAGTCCCCGACAGGGTAGCCATCAGCCCCAGCATTTT.